These 4 T cell receptor beta chains share one sample of origin, sequenced in a study of blood T cell repertoires in COVID-19. The table came from immunoSEQ multiplex PCR; TCRdb's copy has only in-frame clones and leaves some out. The table records around 65,000 clones, 65% to 80% of them present only once. Sequenced: peripheral blood. Receptors were obtained from a woman of 80 years or more with active or convalescent COVID-19.

J is TRBJ1-2 and V is TRBV27, with D possibly being TRBD1 (5 bases). The V and J ends lost 3 bases and 4 bases respectively, with 15 bases between them. This CDR3 contains 15 residues. CDR1 MNHEY and CDR2 SMNVEV come from the germline V gene (reference sequence). CDR3 sequence reads: CASSFQGSSTYGYTF. The CDR3 DNA sequence: TGTGCCAGCAGTTTCCAGGGCTCCTCTACCTATGGCTACACCTTC.

The chain is built from TRBV25-1 and TRBJ1-3; D gene unclear. This CDR3 comprises 13 residues. Per germline, CDR1 MGHDK and CDR2 SYGVNS. Trimming shortened V by 3 bases and J by 8 bases, and 11 bases separated the two germline ends. The CDR3 DNA is TGTGCCAGCAGTGATCACGACAAAGACACCATATATTTT. It specifies CASSDHDKDTIYF. The full variable domain, with the rest looked up from reference TRBV25-1 and TRBJ1-3, is EADIYQTPRYLVIGTGKKITLECSQTMGHDKMYWYQQDPGMELHLIHYSYGVNSTEKGDLSSESTVSRIRTEHFPLTLESARPSHTSQYLCASSDHDKDTIYFGEGSWLTVV.

J is TRBJ1-2 and V is TRBV20-1; D is unresolved. The CDR3 extends over 11 amino acids. The V end was cut by 4 bases, the J end by 6 bases, with 9 bases between. The germline CDR1 and CDR2 sequences are DFQATT and SNEGSKA (reference sequence). CDR3 in amino acids: CSAIRGHGYTF. The CDR3 DNA reads TGCAGTGCTATAAGAGGGCATGGCTACACCTTC.

This clone appeared a single time. This chain connects TRBV25-1 to TRBJ1-1; tentatively, D is TRBD1 (5 bases). V dropped 8 bases and J dropped 5 bases, with 12 bases sitting between them. The CDR3 runs 12 residues. Germline lookup yields CDR1 MGHDK and CDR2 SYGVNS. The CDR3 reads CASAGGITEAFF. The CDR3 coding sequence is TGTGCCAGCGCTGGGGGGATAACTGAAGCTTTCTTT. Combining the CDR3 with reference TRBV25-1 and TRBJ1-1 gives the whole variable domain EADIYQTPRYLVIGTGKKITLECSQTMGHDKMYWYQQDPGMELHLIHYSYGVNSTEKGDLSSESTVSRIRTEHFPLTLESARPSHTSQYLCASAGGITEAFFGQGTRLTVV.